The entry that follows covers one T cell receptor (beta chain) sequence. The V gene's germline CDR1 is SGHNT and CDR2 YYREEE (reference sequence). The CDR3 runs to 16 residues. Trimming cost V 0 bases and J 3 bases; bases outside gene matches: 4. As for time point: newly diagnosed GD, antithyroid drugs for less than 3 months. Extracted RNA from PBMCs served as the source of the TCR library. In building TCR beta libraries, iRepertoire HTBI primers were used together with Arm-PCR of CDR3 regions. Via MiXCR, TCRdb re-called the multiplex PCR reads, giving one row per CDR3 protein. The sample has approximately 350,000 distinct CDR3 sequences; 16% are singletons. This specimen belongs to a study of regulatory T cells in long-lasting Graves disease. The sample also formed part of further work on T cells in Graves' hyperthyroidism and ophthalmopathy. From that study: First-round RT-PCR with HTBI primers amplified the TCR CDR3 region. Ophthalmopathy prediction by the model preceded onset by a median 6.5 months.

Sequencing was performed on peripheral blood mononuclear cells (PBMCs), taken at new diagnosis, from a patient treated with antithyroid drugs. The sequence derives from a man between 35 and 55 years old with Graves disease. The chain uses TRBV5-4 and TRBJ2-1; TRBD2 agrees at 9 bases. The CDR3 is CASSLGSGGNYNEQFF. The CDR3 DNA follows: TGTGCCAGCAGCTTGGGAAGCGGGGGGAACTACAATGAGCAGTTCTTC.